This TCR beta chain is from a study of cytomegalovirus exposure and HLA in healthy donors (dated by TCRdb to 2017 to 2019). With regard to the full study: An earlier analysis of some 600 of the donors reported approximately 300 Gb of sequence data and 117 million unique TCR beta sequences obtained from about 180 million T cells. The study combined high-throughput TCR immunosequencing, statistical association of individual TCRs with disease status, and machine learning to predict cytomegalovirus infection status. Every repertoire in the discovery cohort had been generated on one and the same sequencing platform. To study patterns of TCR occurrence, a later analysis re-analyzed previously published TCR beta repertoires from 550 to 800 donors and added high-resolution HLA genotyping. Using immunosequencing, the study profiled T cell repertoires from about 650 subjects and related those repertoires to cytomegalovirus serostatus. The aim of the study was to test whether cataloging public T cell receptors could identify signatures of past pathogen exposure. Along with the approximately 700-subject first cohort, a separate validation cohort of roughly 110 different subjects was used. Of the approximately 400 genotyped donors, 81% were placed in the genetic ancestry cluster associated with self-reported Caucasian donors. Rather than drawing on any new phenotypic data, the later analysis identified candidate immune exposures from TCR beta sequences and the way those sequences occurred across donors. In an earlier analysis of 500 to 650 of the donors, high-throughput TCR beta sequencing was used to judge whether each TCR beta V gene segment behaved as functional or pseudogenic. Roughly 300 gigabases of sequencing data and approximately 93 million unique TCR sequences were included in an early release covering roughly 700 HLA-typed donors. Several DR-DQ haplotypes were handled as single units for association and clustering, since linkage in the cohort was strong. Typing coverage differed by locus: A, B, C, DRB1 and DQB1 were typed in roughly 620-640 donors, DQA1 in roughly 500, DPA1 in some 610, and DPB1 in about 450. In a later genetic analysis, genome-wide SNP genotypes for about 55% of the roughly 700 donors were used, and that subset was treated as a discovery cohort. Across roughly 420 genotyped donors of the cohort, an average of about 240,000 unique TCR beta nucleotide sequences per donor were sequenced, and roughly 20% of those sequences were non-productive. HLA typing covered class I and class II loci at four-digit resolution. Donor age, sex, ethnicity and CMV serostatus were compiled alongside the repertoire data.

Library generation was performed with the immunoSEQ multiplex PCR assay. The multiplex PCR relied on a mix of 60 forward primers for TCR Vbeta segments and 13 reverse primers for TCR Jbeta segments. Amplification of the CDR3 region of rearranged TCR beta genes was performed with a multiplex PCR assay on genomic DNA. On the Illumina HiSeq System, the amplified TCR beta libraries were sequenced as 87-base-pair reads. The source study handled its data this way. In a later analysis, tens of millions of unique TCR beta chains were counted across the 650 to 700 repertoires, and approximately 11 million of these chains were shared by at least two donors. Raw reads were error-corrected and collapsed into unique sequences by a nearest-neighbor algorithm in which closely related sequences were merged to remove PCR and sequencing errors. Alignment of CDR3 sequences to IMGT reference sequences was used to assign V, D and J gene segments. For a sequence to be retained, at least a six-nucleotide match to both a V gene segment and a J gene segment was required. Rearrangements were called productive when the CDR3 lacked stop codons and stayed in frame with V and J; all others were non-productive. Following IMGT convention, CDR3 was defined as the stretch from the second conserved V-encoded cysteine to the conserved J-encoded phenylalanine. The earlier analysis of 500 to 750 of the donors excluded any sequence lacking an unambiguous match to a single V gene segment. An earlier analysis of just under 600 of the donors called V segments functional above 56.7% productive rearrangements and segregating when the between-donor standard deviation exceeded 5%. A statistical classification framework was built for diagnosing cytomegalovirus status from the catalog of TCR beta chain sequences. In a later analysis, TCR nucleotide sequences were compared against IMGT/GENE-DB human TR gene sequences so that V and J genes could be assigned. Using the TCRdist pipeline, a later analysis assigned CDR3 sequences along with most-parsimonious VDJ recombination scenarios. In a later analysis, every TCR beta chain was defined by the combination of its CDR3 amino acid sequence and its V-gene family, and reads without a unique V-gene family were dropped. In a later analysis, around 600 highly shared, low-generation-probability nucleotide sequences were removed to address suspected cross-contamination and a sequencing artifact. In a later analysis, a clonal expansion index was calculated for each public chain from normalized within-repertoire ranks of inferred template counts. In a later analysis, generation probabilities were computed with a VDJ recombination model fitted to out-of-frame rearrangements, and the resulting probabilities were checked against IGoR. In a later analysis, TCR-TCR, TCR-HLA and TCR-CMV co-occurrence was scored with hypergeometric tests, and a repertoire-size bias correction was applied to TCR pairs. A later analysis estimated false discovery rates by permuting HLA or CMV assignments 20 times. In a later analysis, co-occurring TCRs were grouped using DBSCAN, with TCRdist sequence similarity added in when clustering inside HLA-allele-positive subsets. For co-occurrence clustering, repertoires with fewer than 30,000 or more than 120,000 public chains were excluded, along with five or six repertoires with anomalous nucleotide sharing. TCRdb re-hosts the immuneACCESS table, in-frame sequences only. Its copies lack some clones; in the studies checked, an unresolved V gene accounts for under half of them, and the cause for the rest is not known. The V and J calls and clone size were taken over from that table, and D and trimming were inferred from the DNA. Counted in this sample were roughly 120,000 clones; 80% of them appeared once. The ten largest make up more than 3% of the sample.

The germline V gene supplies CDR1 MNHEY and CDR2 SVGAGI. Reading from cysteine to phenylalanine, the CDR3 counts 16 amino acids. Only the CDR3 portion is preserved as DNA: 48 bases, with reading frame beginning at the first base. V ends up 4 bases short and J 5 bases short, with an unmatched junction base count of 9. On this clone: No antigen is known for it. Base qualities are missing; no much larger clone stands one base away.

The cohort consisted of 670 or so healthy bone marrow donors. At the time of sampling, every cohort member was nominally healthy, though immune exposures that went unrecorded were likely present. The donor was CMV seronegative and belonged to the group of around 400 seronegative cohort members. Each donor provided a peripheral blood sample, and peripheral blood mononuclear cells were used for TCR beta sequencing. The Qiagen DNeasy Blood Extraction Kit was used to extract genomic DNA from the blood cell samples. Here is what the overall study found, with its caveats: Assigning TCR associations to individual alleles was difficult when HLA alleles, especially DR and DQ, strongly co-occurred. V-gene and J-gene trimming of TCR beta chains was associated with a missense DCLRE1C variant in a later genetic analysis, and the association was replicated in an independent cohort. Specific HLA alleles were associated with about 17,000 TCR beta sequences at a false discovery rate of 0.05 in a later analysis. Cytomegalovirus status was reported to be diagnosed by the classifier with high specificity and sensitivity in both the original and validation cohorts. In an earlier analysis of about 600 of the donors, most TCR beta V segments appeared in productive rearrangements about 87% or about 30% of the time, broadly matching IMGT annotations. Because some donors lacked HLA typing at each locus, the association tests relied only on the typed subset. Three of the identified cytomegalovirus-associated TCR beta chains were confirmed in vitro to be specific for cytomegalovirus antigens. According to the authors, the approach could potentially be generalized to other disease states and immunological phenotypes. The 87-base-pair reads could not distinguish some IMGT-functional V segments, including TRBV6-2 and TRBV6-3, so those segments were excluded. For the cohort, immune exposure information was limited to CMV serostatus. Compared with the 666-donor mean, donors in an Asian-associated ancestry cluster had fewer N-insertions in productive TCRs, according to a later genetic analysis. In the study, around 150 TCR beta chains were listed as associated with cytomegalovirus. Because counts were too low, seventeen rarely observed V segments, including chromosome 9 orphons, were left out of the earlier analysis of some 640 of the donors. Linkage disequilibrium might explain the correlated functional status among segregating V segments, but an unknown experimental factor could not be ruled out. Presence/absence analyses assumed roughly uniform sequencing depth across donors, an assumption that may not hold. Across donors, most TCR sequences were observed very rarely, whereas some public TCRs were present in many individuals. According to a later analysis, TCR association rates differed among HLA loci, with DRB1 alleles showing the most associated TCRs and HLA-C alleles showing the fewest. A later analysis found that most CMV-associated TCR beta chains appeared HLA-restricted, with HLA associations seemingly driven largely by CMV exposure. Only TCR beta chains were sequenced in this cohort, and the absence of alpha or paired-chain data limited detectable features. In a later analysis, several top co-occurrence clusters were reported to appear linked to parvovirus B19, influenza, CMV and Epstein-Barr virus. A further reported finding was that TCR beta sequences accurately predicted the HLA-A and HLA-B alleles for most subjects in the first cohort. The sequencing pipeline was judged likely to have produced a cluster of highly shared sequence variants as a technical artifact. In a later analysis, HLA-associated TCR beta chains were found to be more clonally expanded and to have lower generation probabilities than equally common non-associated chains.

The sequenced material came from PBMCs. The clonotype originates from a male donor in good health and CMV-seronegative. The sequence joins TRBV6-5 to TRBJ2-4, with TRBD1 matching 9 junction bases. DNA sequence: TGTGCCAGCAGTTGGGACAGGGAAGGAAATGAAAACATTCAGTACTTC. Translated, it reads CASSWDREGNENIQYF.